Reported below is one T cell receptor beta chain. Its antigen remains unidentified. This sample is part of a study of shared clonotypes between healthy human individuals. Regarding the study as a whole: In having few donors, the study represented limited genetic and exposure-history diversity.

It was CD45RO-negative cells, positively selected for CCR7, that made up naive CD8 cells, with terminally differentiated effector memory CD45RA+ cells excluded. All of the donors resided in Nashville, Tennessee, and each was a Caucasian adult. In the original analysis: Sequence data from immunoSEQ were junction-only and lacked quality scores; consequently, filtering differed. Produced via immunoSEQ multiplex PCR; TCRdb's table is partial and in-frame only. The V and J calls and clone size were taken over from that table, and D and trimming were inferred from the DNA. The data show over 2,000,000 clones, roughly 95% seen once. V lost 5 bases and J lost 6, with 21 bases in between. The germline V gene has CDR1 SGHVS and CDR2 FQNEAQ. The CDR3 consists of 16 residues.

This TCR derives from a man aged 18 to 29 in good health. Some clones in this sample may be carry-over from other donors' samples. The sample comprised naive CD8+ T cells from PBMCs. This chain uses TRBV7-8 with TRBJ2-3, with D perhaps TRBD2 (6 bases). CDR3 protein: CASSILAGGGEDTQYF. CDR3 in DNA: TGTGCCAGCAGCATCCTGGCGGGCGGAGGGGAGGATACGCAGTATTTT.